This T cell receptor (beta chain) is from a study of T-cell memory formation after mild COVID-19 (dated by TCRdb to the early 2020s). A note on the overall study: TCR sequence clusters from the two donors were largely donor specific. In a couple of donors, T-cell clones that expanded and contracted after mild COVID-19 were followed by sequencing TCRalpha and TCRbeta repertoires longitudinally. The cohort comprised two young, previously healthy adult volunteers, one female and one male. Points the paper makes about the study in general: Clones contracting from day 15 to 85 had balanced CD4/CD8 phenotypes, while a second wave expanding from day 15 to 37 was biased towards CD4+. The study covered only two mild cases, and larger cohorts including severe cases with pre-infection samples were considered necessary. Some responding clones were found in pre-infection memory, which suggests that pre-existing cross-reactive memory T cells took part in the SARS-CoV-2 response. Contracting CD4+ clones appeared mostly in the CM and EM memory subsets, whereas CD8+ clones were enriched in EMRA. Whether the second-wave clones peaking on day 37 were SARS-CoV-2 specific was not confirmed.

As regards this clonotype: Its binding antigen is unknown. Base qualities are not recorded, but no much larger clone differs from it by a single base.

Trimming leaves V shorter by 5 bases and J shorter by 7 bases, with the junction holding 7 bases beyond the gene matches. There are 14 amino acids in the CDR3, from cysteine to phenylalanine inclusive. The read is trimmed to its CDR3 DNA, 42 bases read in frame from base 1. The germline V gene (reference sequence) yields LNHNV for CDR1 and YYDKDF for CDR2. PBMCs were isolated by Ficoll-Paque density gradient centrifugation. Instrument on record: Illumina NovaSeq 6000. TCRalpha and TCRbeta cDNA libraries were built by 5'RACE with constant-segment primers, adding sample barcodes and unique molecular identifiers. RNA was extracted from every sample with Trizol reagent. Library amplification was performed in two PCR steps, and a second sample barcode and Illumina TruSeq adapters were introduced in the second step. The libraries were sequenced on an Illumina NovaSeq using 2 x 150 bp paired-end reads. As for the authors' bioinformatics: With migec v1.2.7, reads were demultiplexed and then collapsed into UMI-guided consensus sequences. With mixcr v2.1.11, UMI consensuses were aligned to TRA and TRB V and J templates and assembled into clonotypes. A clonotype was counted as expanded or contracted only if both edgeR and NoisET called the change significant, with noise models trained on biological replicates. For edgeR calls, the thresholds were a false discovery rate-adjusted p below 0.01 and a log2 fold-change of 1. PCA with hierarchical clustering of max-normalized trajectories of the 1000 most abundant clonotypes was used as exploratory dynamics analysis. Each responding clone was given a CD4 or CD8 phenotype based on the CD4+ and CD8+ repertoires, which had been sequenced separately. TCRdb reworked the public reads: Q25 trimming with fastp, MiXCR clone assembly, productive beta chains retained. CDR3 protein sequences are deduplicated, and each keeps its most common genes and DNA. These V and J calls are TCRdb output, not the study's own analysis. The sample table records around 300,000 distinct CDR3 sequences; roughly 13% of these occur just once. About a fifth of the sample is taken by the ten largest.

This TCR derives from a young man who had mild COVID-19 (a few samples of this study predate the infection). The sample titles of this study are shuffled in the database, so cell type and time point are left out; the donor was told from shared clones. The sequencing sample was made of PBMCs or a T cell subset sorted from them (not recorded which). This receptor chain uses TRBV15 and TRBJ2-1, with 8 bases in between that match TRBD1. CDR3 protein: CATSARQGLNEQFF. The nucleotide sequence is TGTGCCACCAGCGCCCGACAGGGGTTGAATGAGCAGTTCTTC.